One and the same sample provided the 13 T cell receptor beta chains below, sequenced in a study of blood T cell repertoires in COVID-19. Sequencing used immunoSEQ multiplex PCR; TCRdb keeps in-frame clones, though not all of them. The sample has about 15,000 clones, approximately 90% seen once; the top ten hold 5% to 6.5%. The sequencing input was peripheral blood. Receptors originate from a human donor in a cohort sampled during active COVID-19.

This chain links TRBV28 with TRBJ2-1; 12 nucleotides agree with TRBD2. The germline CDR1 and CDR2 sequences are MDHEN and SYDVKM. Trimming at V came to 6 bases and at J to 5 bases, leaving 5 bases not matched to a gene. This CDR3 spans 15 amino acids. This CDR3 is CASSLAGGVNNEQFF. In DNA, the CDR3 is TGTGCCAGCAGCCTAGCGGGAGGGGTGAACAATGAGCAGTTCTTC.

The chain links TRBV5-1 to TRBJ2-1; 7 nucleotides match TRBD2. CDR3 size: 17 residues. Germline V gene sequence: CDR1 SGHRS, CDR2 YFSETQ. V lost 4 bases and J lost 0; bases outside the gene matches: 10. DNA of the CDR3: TGCGCCAGCAGCCCGAGAGCGGGGCTAAACTCCTACAATGAGCAGTTCTTC. As protein: CASSPRAGLNSYNEQFF.

This rearrangement joins TRBV5-4 to TRBJ2-7, with D tentatively TRBD1 (5 bases). The V gene's germline CDR1 is SGHNT and CDR2 YYREEE (reference sequence). The V gene lost 0 bases and the J gene lost 1 base, with 11 bases spanning the gap. The CDR3 sequence is 15 residues long. CDR3: CASSLDRITSYEQYF. CDR3 coding DNA: TGTGCCAGCAGCTTGGACAGGATAACTTCCTACGAGCAGTACTTC.

The chain combines TRBV19 with TRBJ1-1, with D unresolved. The germline V and J ends were trimmed by 8 bases and 1 base, with 14 bases remaining between them. CDR1 LNHDA and CDR2 SQIVND come from the germline V gene (reference sequence). The CDR3 consists of 14 residues. This chain's CDR3 is CASAMGPPNTEAFF. For the CDR3, the DNA is TGTGCCAGTGCAATGGGCCCGCCGAACACTGAAGCTTTCTTT.

A single count supports this clone. This chain uses TRBV5-1 with TRBJ2-4, with TRBD1 matching 10 bases. CDR1 SGHRS and CDR2 YFSETQ come from the germline V gene. CDR3 length: 18 amino acids. V dropped 4 bases and J dropped 1; count of bases not matched to a gene: 11. The CDR3 DNA reads as TGCGCCAGCAGCAACCGGGACAGGGGAGAGGTGGCCAAAAACATTCAGTACTTC. Amino acid sequence: CASSNRDRGEVAKNIQYF.

The chain employs TRBV5-5 and TRBJ2-1; D is possibly TRBD1 (6 bases). Germline V CDR1 and CDR2: SGHKS, YYEKEE (reference sequence). The CDR3 contains 14 residues. Trimming pared 7 bases from V and 9 bases from J, leaving 20 bases between. CDR3 coding DNA: TGTGCCAGCTCCCAGGGGAGTACAACGGGTGAGCAGTTCTTC. It codes for CASSQGSTTGEQFF.

The CDR3 DNA is TGTGCCAGCAGGCCTAGCGGGAGTACAACAGATACGCAGTATTTT. Protein sequence: CASRPSGSTTDTQYF. J is TRBJ2-3 and V is TRBV3-1 (or the pseudogene TRBV3-2), with 10 bases identical to TRBD2. Germline V gene lookup returns CDR1 LGHDT and CDR2 YNNKEL (reference sequence). The junction had 6 bases not matched to a gene; V was cut back by 6 bases and J by 3 bases. CDR3 length: 15 amino acids.

The V and J genes are TRBV25-1 and TRBJ1-2; the D is unclear. Germline CDR1 reads MGHDK; CDR2 reads SYGVNS. V lost 1 base to trimming and J lost 1 base, with 7 bases between them. This CDR3 has 14 amino acids. CDR3 coding DNA: TGTGCCAGCAGTGAATTCGGGAATAACTATGGCTACACCTTC. Protein: CASSEFGNNYGYTF.

A single count supports this clone. The V call is TRBV19, the J call TRBJ1-5; D is possibly TRBD1 (6 bases). CDR3 length: 15 residues. V was cut by 2 bases and J by 6 bases, with 14 bases left in between. CDR1 and CDR2 from the germline V gene are LNHDA and SQIVND (reference sequence). The CDR3 DNA is TGTGCCAGTAGTATATGGGCAGGGGAAATTCAGCCCCAGCATTTT. It translates to CASSIWAGEIQPQHF.

The chain carries TRBV24-1 and TRBJ2-1, with D perhaps matching TRBD2 (6 bases). This CDR3 spans 15 amino acids. The germline V gene encodes CDR1 KGHDR and CDR2 SFDVKD. V gave up 0 bases and J gave up 3 bases, with 8 bases separating them. In DNA form, the CDR3 reads TGTGCCACCAGTGATTTGGGCGGGGTCTACAATGAGCAGTTCTTC. Its protein is CATSDLGGVYNEQFF.

This chain joins TRBV19 and TRBJ1-5; perhaps TRBD1 as D (6 bases). Germline CDR1 LNHDA, CDR2 SQIVND (reference sequence). V lost 5 bases to trimming and J lost 6 bases, with 11 bases between them. The CDR3 covers 13 residues. In DNA, the CDR3 is TGTGCCAGTAGTGGGACACCGCCTCAGCCCCAGCATTTT. This gives the protein CASSGTPPQPQHF.

CDR3 in DNA: TGTGCCACCAGCAGGGGGACAGGGGGCAATCAGCCCCAGCATTTT. Amino acids: CATSRGTGGNQPQHF. The chain couples TRBV15 to TRBJ1-5, with 10 nucleotides matching TRBD1. The germline gives CDR1 LNHNV, CDR2 YYDKDF (reference sequence). V dropped 3 bases and J dropped 2; count of bases not matched to a gene: 1. This CDR3 is 15 amino acids long.

V gene TRBV9 combines with J gene TRBJ1-2; D unresolved. Germline loops: CDR1 SGDLS, CDR2 YYNGEE. The CDR3 totals 15 residues. Trimming stripped 0 bases from V and 1 base from J, with 10 bases between. Written as DNA, the CDR3 is TGTGCCAGCAGCGTAGCAGTAACGTTTAACTATGGCTACACCTTC. This gives the protein CASSVAVTFNYGYTF.